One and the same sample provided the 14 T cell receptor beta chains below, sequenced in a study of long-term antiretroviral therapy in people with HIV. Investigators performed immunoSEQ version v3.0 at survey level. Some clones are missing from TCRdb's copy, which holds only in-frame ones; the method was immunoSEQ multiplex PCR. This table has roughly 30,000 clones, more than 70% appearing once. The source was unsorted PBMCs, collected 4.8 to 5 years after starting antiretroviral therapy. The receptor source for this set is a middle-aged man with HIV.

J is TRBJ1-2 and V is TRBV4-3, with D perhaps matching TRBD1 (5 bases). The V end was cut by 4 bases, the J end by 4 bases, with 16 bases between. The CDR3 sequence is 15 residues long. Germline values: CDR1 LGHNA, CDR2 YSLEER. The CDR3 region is CASSPSGRTVYGYTF. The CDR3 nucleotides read TGCGCCAGCAGCCCGTCGGGACGCACGGTCTATGGCTACACCTTC.

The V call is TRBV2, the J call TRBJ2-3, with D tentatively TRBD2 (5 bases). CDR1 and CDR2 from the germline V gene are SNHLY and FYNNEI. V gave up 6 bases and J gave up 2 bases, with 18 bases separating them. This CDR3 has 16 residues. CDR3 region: CASSPNGVSSTDTQYF. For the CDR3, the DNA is TGTGCCAGCAGCCCTAACGGGGTTTCCTCCACAGATACGCAGTATTTT.

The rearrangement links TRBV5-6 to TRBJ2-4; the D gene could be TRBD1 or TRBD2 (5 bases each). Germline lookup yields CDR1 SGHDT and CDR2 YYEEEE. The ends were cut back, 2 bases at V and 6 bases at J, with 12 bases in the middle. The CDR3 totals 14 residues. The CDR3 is CASSLRGTVNIQYF. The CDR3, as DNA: TGTGCCAGCAGCTTACGAGGGACGGTAAACATTCAGTACTTC.

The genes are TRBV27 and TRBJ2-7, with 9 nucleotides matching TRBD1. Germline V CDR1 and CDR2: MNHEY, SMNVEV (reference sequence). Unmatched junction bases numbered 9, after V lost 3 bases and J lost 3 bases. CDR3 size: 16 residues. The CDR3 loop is CASSLVGQGSLYEQYF. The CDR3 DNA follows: TGTGCCAGCAGTTTGGTGGGACAGGGTTCCCTCTACGAGCAGTACTTC.

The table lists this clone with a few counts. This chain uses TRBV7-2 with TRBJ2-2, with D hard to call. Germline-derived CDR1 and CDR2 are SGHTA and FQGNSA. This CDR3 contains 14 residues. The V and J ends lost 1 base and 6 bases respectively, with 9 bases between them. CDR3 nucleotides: TGTGCCAGCAGCTTAGACTCGGTTGCCGGGGAGCTGTTTTTT. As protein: CASSLDSVAGELFF.

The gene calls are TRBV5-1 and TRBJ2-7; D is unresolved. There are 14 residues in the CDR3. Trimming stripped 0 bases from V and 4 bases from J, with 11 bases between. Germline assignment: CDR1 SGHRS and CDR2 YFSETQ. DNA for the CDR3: TGCGCCAGCAGCTTGGCCGTGGACCGGTACGAGCAGTACTTC. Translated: CASSLAVDRYEQYF.

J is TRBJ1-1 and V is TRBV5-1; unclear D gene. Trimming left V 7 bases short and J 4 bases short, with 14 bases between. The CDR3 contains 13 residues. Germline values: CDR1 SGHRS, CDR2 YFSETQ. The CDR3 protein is CASAPGVGTEAFF. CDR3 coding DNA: TGCGCCAGCGCCCCGGGTGTTGGCACTGAAGCTTTCTTT.

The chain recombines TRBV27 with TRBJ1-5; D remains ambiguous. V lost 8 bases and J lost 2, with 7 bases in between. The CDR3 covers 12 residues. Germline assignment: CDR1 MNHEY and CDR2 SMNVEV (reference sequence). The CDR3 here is CASGEGNQPQHF. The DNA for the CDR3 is TGTGCCAGCGGGGAGGGCAATCAGCCCCAGCATTTT.

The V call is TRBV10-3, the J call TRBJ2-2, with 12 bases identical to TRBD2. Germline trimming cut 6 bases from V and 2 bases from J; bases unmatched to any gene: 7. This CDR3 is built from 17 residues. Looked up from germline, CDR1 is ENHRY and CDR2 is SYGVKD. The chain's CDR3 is CAIRRGLAGSNTGELFF. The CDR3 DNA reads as TGTGCCATCAGAAGAGGACTAGCGGGGAGTAACACCGGGGAGCTGTTTTTT.

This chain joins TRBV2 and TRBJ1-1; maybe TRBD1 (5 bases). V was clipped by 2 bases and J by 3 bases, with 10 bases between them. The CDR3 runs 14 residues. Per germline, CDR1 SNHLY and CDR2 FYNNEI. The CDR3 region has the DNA TGTGCCAGCAGTGAACAGGGCAGGGACACTGAAGCTTTCTTT. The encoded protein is CASSEQGRDTEAFF.

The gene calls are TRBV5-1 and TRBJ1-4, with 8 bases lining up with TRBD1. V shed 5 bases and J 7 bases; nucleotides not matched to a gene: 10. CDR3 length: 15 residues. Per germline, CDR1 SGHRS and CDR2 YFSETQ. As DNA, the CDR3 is TGCGCCAGCAGATTAGACAGGGGTAAGGGTGAAAAACTGTTTTTT. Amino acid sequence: CASRLDRGKGEKLFF. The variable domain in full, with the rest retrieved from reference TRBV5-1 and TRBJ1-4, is KAGVTQTPRYLIKTRGQQVTLSCSPISGHRSVSWYQQTPGQGLQFLFEYFSETQRNKGNFPGRFSGRQFSNSRSEMNVSTLELGDSALYLCASRLDRGKGEKLFFGSGTQLSVL.

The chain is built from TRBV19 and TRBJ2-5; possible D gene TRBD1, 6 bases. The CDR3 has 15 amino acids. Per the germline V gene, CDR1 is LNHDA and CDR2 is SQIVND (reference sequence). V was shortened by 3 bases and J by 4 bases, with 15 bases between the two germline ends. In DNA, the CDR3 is TGTGCCAGTAGTATTCTCCCGGACAGAAGAGAGACCCAGTACTTC. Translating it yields CASSILPDRRETQYF.

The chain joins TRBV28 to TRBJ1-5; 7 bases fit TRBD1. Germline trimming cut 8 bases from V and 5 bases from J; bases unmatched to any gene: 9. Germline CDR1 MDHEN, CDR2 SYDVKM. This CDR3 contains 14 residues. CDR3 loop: CASGSTGLDQPQHF. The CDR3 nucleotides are TGTGCCAGCGGGTCGACAGGGTTGGATCAGCCCCAGCATTTT.

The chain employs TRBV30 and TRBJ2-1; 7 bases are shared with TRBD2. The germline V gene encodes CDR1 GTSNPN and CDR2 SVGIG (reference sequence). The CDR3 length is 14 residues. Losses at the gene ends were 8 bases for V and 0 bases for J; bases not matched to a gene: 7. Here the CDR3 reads CALGKRDSYNEQFF. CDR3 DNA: TGTGCCCTTGGGAAGCGGGACTCCTACAATGAGCAGTTCTTC.